Below are 8 T cell receptor beta chains sequenced from a single sample in a study of blood T cell repertoires in COVID-19. Sequencing was performed with immunoSEQ multiplex PCR; in TCRdb, only in-frame clones are kept and a portion is missing. Of 160,000 or so clones listed, more than 70% are singletons. The sequenced material came from peripheral blood. These receptors were obtained from a man aged 55 to 69 with acute or convalescent COVID-19.

V usage is TRBV19 and J usage is TRBJ1-5; D uncertain. Trimming pared 3 bases from V and 5 bases from J, leaving 5 bases between. CDR3 length: 12 amino acids. Per germline, CDR1 LNHDA and CDR2 SQIVND (reference sequence). DNA for the CDR3: TGTGCCAGTAGTATTCTCGATCAGCCCCAGCATTTT. It is translated as CASSILDQPQHF.

This chain joins TRBV30 and TRBJ1-1; 7 bases match TRBD1. V dropped 0 bases and J dropped 3; count of bases not matched to a gene: 7. The CDR3 is made up of 15 amino acids. Germline V gene sequence: CDR1 GTSNPN, CDR2 SVGIG (reference sequence). CDR3 amino acids: CAWSVISGGYTEAFF. DNA for the CDR3: TGTGCCTGGAGTGTAATCTCAGGGGGGTACACTGAAGCTTTCTTT. Full variable domain (rest looked up from reference TRBV30 and TRBJ1-1): SQTIHQWPATLVQPVGSPLSLECTVEGTSNPNLYWYRQAAGRGLQLLFYSVGIGQISSEVPQNLSASRPQDRQFILSSKKLLLSDSGFYLCAWSVISGGYTEAFFGQGTRLTVV.

V is TRBV19 and J is TRBJ1-5; D perhaps matches TRBD1 (5 bases). CDR3 length: 12 residues. From germline, CDR1 is LNHDA and CDR2 SQIVND (reference sequence). Between the trimmed V and J ends, which lost 6 bases and 10 bases, there was a span of 13 bases. The CDR3 DNA reads as TGTGCCAGTAGCGGGGGAATAGGACCCCAGCATTTT. Protein product: CASSGGIGPQHF.

The gene calls are TRBV7-2 and TRBJ1-6; 7 bases align to TRBD1. The V gene's germline CDR1 is SGHTA and CDR2 FQGNSA. The V segment lost 5 bases and the J segment 9 bases; nucleotides outside the gene matches: 13. CDR3 length equals 16 residues. The CDR3 protein is CASSRQYTAGGSPLHF. As DNA, the CDR3 is TGTGCCAGCAGCCGCCAATATACGGCAGGGGGTTCACCCCTCCACTTT.

J is TRBJ2-1 and V is TRBV5-1; 9 nucleotides agree with TRBD2. The CDR3 is 21 residues long. The V and J ends lost 4 bases and 0 bases, in that order; junction bases with no gene match: 20. Germline lookup yields CDR1 SGHRS and CDR2 YFSETQ. The CDR3 sequence is CASSTSPRGGRSLSSYNEQFF. CDR3 sequence (DNA): TGCGCCAGCAGCACCTCTCCGCGGGGGGGCCGGTCTTTAAGCTCCTACAATGAGCAGTTCTTC. Combining the CDR3 with reference TRBV5-1 and TRBJ2-1 gives the whole variable domain KAGVTQTPRYLIKTRGQQVTLSCSPISGHRSVSWYQQTPGQGLQFLFEYFSETQRNKGNFPGRFSGRQFSNSRSEMNVSTLELGDSALYLCASSTSPRGGRSLSSYNEQFFGPGTRLTVL.

The chain recombines TRBV7-3 with TRBJ2-5; D gene unclear. This CDR3 contains 15 residues. CDR1 is SGHTA, CDR2 FQGTGA, per germline. V dropped 5 bases and J dropped 7 bases, with 20 bases sitting between them. The DNA for the CDR3 is TGTGCCAGCAGCAAACACACCCTTCGAGAGGTGACCCAGTACTTC. Translating gives CASSKHTLREVTQYF. The entire variable domain, with the rest obtained from reference TRBV7-3 and TRBJ2-5, is as follows: GAGVSQTPSNKVTEKGKYVELRCDPISGHTALYWYRQSLGQGPEFLIYFQGTGAADDSGLPNDRFFAVRPEGSVSTLKIQRTERGDSAVYLCASSKHTLREVTQYFGPGTRLLVL.

The rearrangement uses TRBV4-1 and TRBJ2-3; TRBD2 aligns across 11 bases. CDR1 MGHRA and CDR2 YSYEKL come from the germline V gene. CDR3 length: 16 amino acids. V was clipped by 3 bases and J by 2 bases; unmatched bases: 4. The CDR3 DNA is TGCGCCAGCAGCCAGGTACTAGCGGGGGCCACAGATACGCAGTATTTT. It codes for CASSQVLAGATDTQYF.

The J gene is TRBJ1-5, the V gene TRBV6-5; no definite D call. There are 13 residues in the CDR3. Trimming stripped 0 bases from V and 5 bases from J, with 5 bases between. Germline V gene data show CDR1 as MNHEY and CDR2 as SVGAGI. The CDR3 DNA follows: TGTGCCAGCAGTTACTCAGCCCATCAGCCCCAGCATTTT. It is translated as CASSYSAHQPQHF.